This T cell receptor (beta chain) was recorded in a study of cytomegalovirus exposure and HLA in healthy donors. CDR3 length: 15 amino acids. CDR1 MNHNS and CDR2 SASEGT come from the germline V gene. V gave up 2 bases and J gave up 7 bases, with 15 bases separating them. 60 Vbeta and 13 Jbeta primers were used in PCR. Assay: immunoSEQ multiplex PCR; the TCRdb copy retains only in-frame clones and omits some. The sample includes some 170,000 clones, 81% of them seen just once. The sequence derives from a young woman in good health and CMV-seronegative. The sequencing input was PBMCs. The chain joins TRBV6-1 to TRBJ1-5, with D possibly being TRBD1 (5 bases). The CDR3: CASSEQWQGTQPQHF. CDR3 DNA sequence: TGTGCCAGCAGTGAACAGTGGCAGGGCACCCAGCCCCAGCATTTT.